The entry that follows covers one TCR beta chain sequence. Its target is not known. The data are from a study of CD8 T cells in ankylosing spondylitis. Preparation of TCR beta libraries was done by quantitative 5'-RACE with molecular barcodes. TCRdb itself ran the 5' RACE reads through MiXCR, one entry per CDR3 protein. The repertoire holds roughly 450,000 distinct CDR3 sequences, with 20% to 30% as singletons. The germline V gene encodes CDR1 SGHVS and CDR2 FQNEAQ. V lost 5 bases and J lost 4; bases outside the gene matches: 5. The CDR3 is 14 amino acids. Findings and limits, study-wide: As for the disease-linked clones, they showed a CD8+ phenotype and occurred at relatively low frequencies in peripheral blood. Within ankylosing spondylitis blood, a TCR beta motif made up of eight highly homologous variants appeared to be characteristic. Reports say disease-linked clones showed up significantly more in matched ankylosing spondylitis synovial fluid.

The specimen was blood, either unsorted or a sorted T cell fraction (not recorded which). The TCR comes from a male donor with ankylosing spondylitis. V is TRBV7-8 and J is TRBJ2-3; TRBD1 matches 8 bases. CDR3: CASSEQGGPDTQYF. In nucleotides, the CDR3 is TGTGCCAGCAGCGAACAGGGGGGTCCAGATACGCAGTATTTT.